Each of the 10 T cell receptor beta chains below was sequenced from the same sample in a study of shared clonotypes between healthy human individuals. Sequencing used immunoSEQ multiplex PCR; TCRdb keeps in-frame clones, though not all of them. The data show 400,000 to 600,000 clones, about three quarters seen once. Sequenced material: PBMCs. The source of these receptors is a woman aged 35 to 49 in good health. Some clones in this sample may be carry-over from other donors' samples.

The CDR3 loop reads CASSIKGTEAFF. In DNA, the CDR3 is TGTGCCAGCAGTATAAAAGGCACTGAAGCTTTCTTT. The rearrangement uses TRBV6-9 and TRBJ1-1, with D unresolved. Trimming pared 5 bases from V and 4 bases from J, leaving 8 bases between. Germline values: CDR1 MNHGY, CDR2 SVAAGI. This CDR3 is 12 amino acids long.

This clone was recorded only once. A much larger clone is a single base away; this may be a read error. This chain links TRBV7-9 with TRBJ2-2; 10 bases map to TRBD2. The CDR3 runs 15 residues. The germline V gene has CDR1 SEHNR and CDR2 FQNEAQ (reference sequence). The junction had 0 bases not matched to a gene; V was cut back by 4 bases and J by 1 base. CDR3 protein: CASSWTSGNTGELFF. CDR3 sequence (DNA): TGTGCCAGCAGCTGGACTAGCGGGAACACCGGGGAGCTGTTTTTT.

This chain connects TRBV4-1 to TRBJ2-3, with TRBD2 identical over 13 bases. The CDR3 is made up of 14 amino acids. The junction had 3 bases not matched to a gene; V was cut back by 6 bases and J by 6 bases. Germline assignment: CDR1 MGHRA and CDR2 YSYEKL. CDR3 in amino acids: CASRLAGGPDTQYF. The DNA of the CDR3 is TGCGCCAGCAGACTAGCGGGAGGGCCGGATACGCAGTATTTT.

The rearrangement uses TRBV5-4 and TRBJ2-2, with D perhaps TRBD2 (6 bases). The CDR3 length is 17 residues. The germline V and J ends were trimmed by 0 bases and 0 bases, with 12 bases remaining between them. The germline V gene encodes CDR1 SGHNT and CDR2 YYREEE (reference sequence). CDR3 DNA: TGTGCCAGCAGCTTGGGACTAGAGGGGACGAACACCGGGGAGCTGTTTTTT. Translating gives CASSLGLEGTNTGELFF.

The rearrangement links TRBV5-4 to TRBJ2-5; weak D call: TRBD2 (6 bases). The germline CDR1 and CDR2 sequences are SGHNT and YYREEE (reference sequence). The CDR3 consists of 14 residues. V shed 7 bases and J shed 6 bases, with 19 bases lying between them. The CDR3 protein is CASHLGGTGQTQYF. The CDR3 DNA is TGTGCCAGCCATCTGGGGGGAACGGGGCAGACCCAGTACTTC.

V is TRBV18 and J is TRBJ2-6; 11 bases are a match to TRBD2. The length of the CDR3 is 18 residues. The V gene end was trimmed by 3 bases and the J gene end by 1 base; junction bases not matched to a gene: 5. Germline CDR1 is KGHSH and CDR2 is LQKENI. Written as DNA, the CDR3 is TGTGCCAGCTCACCCGCCCTAGCGGGAGGATCTGGGGCCAACGTCCTGACTTTC. It specifies CASSPALAGGSGANVLTF.

This clone was seen only once. Compared with germline, one end of the junction differs, possibly owing to a read error. The chain is built from TRBV6-1 and TRBJ1-1; 8 bases line up with TRBD1. CDR3 size: 14 residues. CDR1 is MNHNS, CDR2 SASEGT, per germline. The CDR3 here is CAISETTGGTEAFF. The CDR3 region has the DNA TGTGCCATCAGTGAGACAACAGGGGGCACTGAAGCTTTCTTT.

This clone showed up just once. The chain uses TRBV27 and TRBJ1-4; TRBD1 is a possible D gene (5 bases). CDR1 MNHEY and CDR2 SMNVEV come from the germline V gene (reference sequence). Trimming removed 10 bases from V and 6 bases from J, with 9 bases in between. This CDR3 is 11 amino acids long. For the CDR3, the DNA is TGTGCCACCCCACAGGATGAAAAACTGTTTTTT. It specifies CATPQDEKLFF.

This clone showed up just a few times. The CDR3 sequence is CASSPGLAEATQYF. DNA for the CDR3: TGTGCCAGCAGCCCCGGACTAGCGGAGGCTACGCAGTATTTT. This chain links TRBV7-9 with TRBJ2-3, with 10 bases fitting TRBD2. The CDR3 runs 14 residues. Germline V CDR1 and CDR2: SEHNR, FQNEAQ (reference sequence). V lost 5 bases and J lost 8; bases outside the gene matches: 7. The full variable domain, completed using reference TRBV7-9 and TRBJ2-3, is DTGVSQNPRHKITKRGQNVTFRCDPISEHNRLYWYRQTLGQGPEFLTYFQNEAQLEKSRLLSDRFSAERPKGSFSTLEIQRTEQGDSAMYLCASSPGLAEATQYFGPGTRLTVL.

V and J are TRBV9 and TRBJ1-2, with no clear D. Trimming removed 6 bases from V and 7 bases from J, with 19 bases in between. Per germline, CDR1 SGDLS and CDR2 YYNGEE. The CDR3 is 14 amino acids. CDR3 DNA: TGTGCCAGCACCCCATACGGGGAGGTCTTTGGCTACACCTTC. Translated, it gives CASTPYGEVFGYTF.